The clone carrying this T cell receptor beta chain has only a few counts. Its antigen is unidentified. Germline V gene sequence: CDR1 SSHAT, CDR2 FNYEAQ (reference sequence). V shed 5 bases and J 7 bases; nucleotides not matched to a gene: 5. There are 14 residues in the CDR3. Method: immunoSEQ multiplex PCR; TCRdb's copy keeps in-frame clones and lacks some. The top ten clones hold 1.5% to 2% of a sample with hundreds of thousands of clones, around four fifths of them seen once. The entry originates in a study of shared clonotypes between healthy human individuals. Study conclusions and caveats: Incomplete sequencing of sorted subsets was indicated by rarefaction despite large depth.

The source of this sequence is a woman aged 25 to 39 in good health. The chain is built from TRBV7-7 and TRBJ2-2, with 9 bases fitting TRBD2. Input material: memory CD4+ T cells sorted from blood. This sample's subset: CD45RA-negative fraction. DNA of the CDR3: TGTGCCAGCAGCCCTAGCGGGACTGGCGGGGAGCTGTTTTTT. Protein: CASSPSGTGGELFF.